Detailed here is one TCR beta chain. Per the study methods: By means of reference gene primer amplification, nucleated cell counts were estimated. The repertoire was sequenced with immunoSEQ multiplex PCR; TCRdb's copy has only in-frame clones and lacks some. Clonal size and the V and J genes are those of that table, whereas D and trimming came from the DNA. The table lists about 110,000 clones, 70% to 85% of them singletons, with approximately 0.79% in the top ten. This entry is derived from a study of blood T cell repertoires in COVID-19. About the research overall: Samples representing acute and convalescent COVID-19 were sourced from the United States, Italy and Spain. The analysed material was cDNA or gDNA that came from T cells, B-cell-depleted T cells, or PBMCs.

The germline V and J ends were trimmed by 8 bases and 9 bases, with 10 bases remaining between them. The length of the CDR3 is 10 residues. Germline values: CDR1 SNHLY, CDR2 FYNNEI. The TCR originated in a human donor with acute or convalescent COVID-19. The donor label of this sample is uncertain. The J gene is TRBJ1-2, the V gene TRBV2; D not resolved. Sequencing was carried out using peripheral blood. CDR3 in amino acids: CASGLASYTF. CDR3 DNA: TGTGCCAGCGGCCTTGCAAGCTACACCTTC.